A selection of T cell receptor beta chains follows, all from one sample in a study of cytomegalovirus exposure and HLA in healthy donors. The method was immunoSEQ multiplex PCR; TCRdb's version includes in-frame clones alone and lacks a portion of them. This sample carries 85,000 to 90,000 clones, around 71% of them seen once, and the ten largest clones take approximately 2.1%. The material sequenced was PBMCs. The receptors originated from a man between 25 and 39 years old in good health and CMV-seronegative. The CDR3 runs from the conserved cysteine through the conserved F or W. A D gene is named only where the DNA matches it firmly. The listing skips clone size in some rows; elsewhere it reads once, few, many or a size class.

D	size	J	V	CDR3	DNA
TRBD2	NA	TRBJ2-1	TRBV9	CASSVGPGTTVNEQFF	TGTGCCAGCAGCGTAGGTCCCGGGACTACAGTCAATGAGCAGTTCTTC
TRBD1	few	TRBJ2-1	TRBV6-4	CASSPDRGGEQFF	TGTGCCAGCAGCCCAGACAGGGGTGGTGAGCAGTTCTTC
NA	few	TRBJ2-5	TRBV5-1	CASSLGQLIEGETQYF	TGCGCCAGCAGCTTAGGACAGCTGATTGAGGGGGAGACCCAGTACTTC
TRBD1	NA	TRBJ2-7	TRBV2	CASRDRDRAYEQYF	TGTGCCAGCAGAGACCGGGACAGGGCCTACGAGCAGTACTTC
NA	NA	TRBJ1-3	TRBV13	CASTLLSGNTIYF	TGTGCCAGCACCCTTCTCTCTGGAAACACCATATATTTT
TRBD2	few	TRBJ2-1	TRBV11-3	CASKASGAGVQFF	TGTGCCAGCAAGGCGAGTGGAGCGGGAGTGCAGTTCTTC
TRBD1	NA	TRBJ2-1	TRBV7-9	CSSREQGNEQFF	TGTTCCAGCAGGGAACAGGGGAATGAGCAGTTCTTC
NA	NA	TRBJ1-4	TRBV10-3	CAISVGRDEKLFF	TGTGCCATCAGTGTAGGCAGGGATGAAAAACTGTTTTTT
NA	NA	TRBJ2-6	TRBV6-5	CASSYLSYSGANVLTF	TGTGCCAGCAGTTACCTCTCCTACTCTGGGGCCAACGTCCTGACTTTC
TRBD1	NA	TRBJ2-7	TRBV7-2	CASSSRQGLEQYF	TGTGCCAGCAGCTCAAGACAGGGCCTCGAGCAGTACTTC
NA	NA	TRBJ1-2	TRBV7-8	CASSLALTSEGYTF	TGTGCCAGCAGCTTAGCCTTAACGTCTGAGGGCTACACCTTC
NA	once	TRBJ1-2	TRBV4-2	CASSQDLAGTNYGYTF	TGTGCCAGCAGCCAAGATTTGGCAGGGACTAACTATGGCTACACCTTC
NA	once	TRBJ1-2	TRBV29-1	CSVVRGGGYTF	TGCAGCGTTGTCAGGGGAGGGGGCTACACCTTC
NA	NA	TRBJ2-7	TRBV4-1	CASSQARGPYEQYF	TGCGCCAGCAGCCAAGCGAGAGGTCCTTACGAGCAGTACTTC
NA	NA	TRBJ2-7	TRBV19	CASSIQGASYEQYF	TGTGCCAGTAGTATTCAGGGCGCCTCCTACGAGCAGTACTTC
TRBD1	NA	TRBJ1-1	TRBV5-6	CASSRDRGTEAFF	TGTGCCAGCAGCAGGGACAGGGGCACTGAAGCTTTCTTT
NA	NA	TRBJ1-1	TRBV1	CTSSQNDSHTEAFF	TGCACCAGCAGCCAAAACGACAGTCACACTGAAGCTTTCTTT
NA	NA	TRBJ2-7	TRBV19	CASSQGTATYEQYF	TGTGCCAGTAGCCAAGGGACTGCGACCTACGAGCAGTACTTC
NA	NA	TRBJ2-3	TRBV7-8	CASSSVTSYTDTQYF	TGTGCCAGCAGCTCCGTGACTAGTTACACAGATACGCAGTATTTT
NA	NA	TRBJ2-7	TRBV6-5	CASSSRGYEQYF	TGTGCCAGCAGTTCGCGAGGCTACGAGCAGTACTTC
NA	NA	TRBJ1-5	TRBV6-6	CASSPSGRGNQPQHF	TGTGCCAGCAGTCCTTCAGGCAGGGGCAATCAGCCCCAGCATTTT
NA	NA	TRBJ2-7	TRBV2	CASRGRGSYEQYF	TGTGCCAGCAGGGGGAGGGGGTCCTACGAGCAGTACTTC
TRBD1	NA	TRBJ2-5	TRBV28	CASRHMGQGARETQYF	TGTGCCAGCAGGCACATGGGACAGGGGGCGAGGGAGACCCAGTACTTC
TRBD2	NA	TRBJ2-7	TRBV28	CASRSGRWSEQYF	TGTGCCAGCAGGAGCGGGAGATGGAGCGAGCAGTACTTC
NA	NA	TRBJ1-1	TRBV4-1	CASSQVAYGNTEAFF	TGCGCCAGCAGCCAAGTCGCGTACGGGAACACTGAAGCTTTCTTT
TRBD1	NA	TRBJ1-1	TRBV30	CAWSPGQGGQAFF	TGTGCCTGGAGTCCCGGACAGGGGGGCCAAGCTTTCTTT
NA	few	TRBJ2-7	TRBV30	CAWSDRCEQYF	TGTGCCTGGAGTGACAGGTGTGAGCAGTACTTC
NA	few	TRBJ2-3	TRBV5-1	CASSLEGGGTDTQYF	TGCGCCAGCAGCTTGGAGGGCGGGGGCACAGATACGCAGTATTTT
NA	NA	TRBJ2-7	TRBV11-3	CASSLGGVGEQYF	TGTGCCAGCAGCTTAGGCGGGGTGGGAGAGCAGTACTTC
TRBD1	once	TRBJ1-6	TRBV7-9	CASSLTGYNSPLHF	TGTGCCAGCAGCCTGACAGGGTATAATTCACCCCTCCACTTT
TRBD2	NA	TRBJ2-1	TRBV7-9	CASQTGTSGYNEQFF	TGTGCCAGTCAAACCGGGACTAGCGGTTACAATGAGCAGTTCTTC
TRBD1	NA	TRBJ1-5	TRBV7-2	CASSPFPQGVRGQPQHF	TGTGCCAGCAGCCCTTTCCCACAGGGGGTAAGAGGTCAGCCCCAGCATTTT
NA	NA	TRBJ1-5	TRBV7-2	CASSFSGESQPQHF	TGTGCCAGCAGCTTTTCAGGGGAAAGTCAGCCCCAGCATTTT
NA	few	TRBJ2-5	TRBV6-6	CASSRTLLQETQYF	TGTGCCAGCAGTAGGACACTATTACAAGAGACCCAGTACTTC
NA	NA	TRBJ2-7	TRBV7-9	CASSLGRTGYEQYF	TGTGCCAGCAGCTTAGGCAGGACGGGATACGAGCAGTACTTC
TRBD1	NA	TRBJ2-2	TRBV7-3	CASSTPGTGSSGELFF	TGTGCCAGCAGTACCCCCGGGACAGGGAGCTCCGGGGAGCTGTTTTTT
TRBD1	NA	TRBJ2-3	TRBV12-5	CASGLPGTVTDTQYF	TGTGCTAGTGGCCTTCCCGGGACAGTCACAGATACGCAGTATTTT
TRBD1	NA	TRBJ1-2	TRBV27	CASRSIGTGGGYTF	TGTGCCAGCAGGTCCATCGGGACAGGGGGTGGCTACACCTTC
TRBD1	NA	TRBJ1-5	TRBV19	CASSPDRVHQPQHF	TGTGCCAGTAGTCCGGACAGGGTACATCAGCCCCAGCATTTT
TRBD1	NA	TRBJ2-3	TRBV5-4	CASSLARRGQADTQYF	TGTGCCAGCAGCTTGGCCCGCAGGGGGCAAGCAGATACGCAGTATTTT
NA	NA	TRBJ1-6	TRBV5-1	CASSLSLREVSPLHF	TGCGCCAGCAGCTTATCACTCAGGGAAGTATCACCCCTCCACTTT
NA	few	TRBJ2-3	TRBV5-6	CASSLVDTDTQYF	TGTGCCAGCAGCTTGGTAGACACAGATACGCAGTATTTT
TRBD1	NA	TRBJ2-1	TRBV9	CASSGQGQGWDNEQFF	TGTGCCAGCAGCGGCCAAGGACAGGGATGGGACAATGAGCAGTTCTTC
NA	NA	TRBJ1-5	TRBV9	CASGQGGQPQHF	TGTGCCAGCGGCCAGGGAGGTCAGCCCCAGCATTTT
NA	NA	TRBJ2-5	TRBV5-4	CASSRKPAGAETQYF	TGTGCCAGCAGCCGAAAACCGGCGGGGGCAGAGACCCAGTACTTC
TRBD1	NA	TRBJ2-2	TRBV2	CASRKDRGRAGELFF	TGTGCCAGCAGGAAGGACAGGGGGCGCGCCGGGGAGCTGTTTTTT
NA	NA	TRBJ2-1	TRBV28	CASTPGGRDNEQFF	TGTGCCAGCACCCCGGGGGGCAGGGACAATGAGCAGTTCTTC
TRBD1	NA	TRBJ1-5	TRBV7-8	CASSAPRGNQPQHF	TGTGCCAGCAGCGCTCCCAGGGGGAATCAGCCCCAGCATTTT
NA	NA	TRBJ1-1	TRBV4-1	CASTTHADTEAFF	TGCGCCAGCACCACACATGCGGACACTGAAGCTTTCTTT
TRBD2	NA	TRBJ2-7	TRBV28	CASRPGTSGKGYEQYF	TGTGCCAGCAGACCAGGGACTAGCGGGAAGGGGTACGAGCAGTACTTC